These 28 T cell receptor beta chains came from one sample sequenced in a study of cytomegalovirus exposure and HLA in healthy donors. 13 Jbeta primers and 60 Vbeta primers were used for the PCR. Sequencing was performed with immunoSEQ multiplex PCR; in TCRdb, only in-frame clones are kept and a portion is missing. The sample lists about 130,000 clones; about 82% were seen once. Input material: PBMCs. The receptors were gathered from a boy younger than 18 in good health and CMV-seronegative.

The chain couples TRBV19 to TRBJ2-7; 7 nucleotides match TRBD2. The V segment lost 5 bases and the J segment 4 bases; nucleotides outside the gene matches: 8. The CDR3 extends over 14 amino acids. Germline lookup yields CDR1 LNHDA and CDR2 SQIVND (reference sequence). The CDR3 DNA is TGTGCCAGTAGTCGACTAGCAGCAGATTACGAGCAGTACTTC. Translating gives CASSRLAADYEQYF.

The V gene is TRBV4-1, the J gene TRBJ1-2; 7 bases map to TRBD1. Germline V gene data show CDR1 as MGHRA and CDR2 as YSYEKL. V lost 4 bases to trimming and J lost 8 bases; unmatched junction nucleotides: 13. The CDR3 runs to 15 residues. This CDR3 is CASSRQDRDFDGYTF. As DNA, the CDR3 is TGCGCCAGCAGCCGACAAGACAGGGACTTTGACGGCTACACCTTC.

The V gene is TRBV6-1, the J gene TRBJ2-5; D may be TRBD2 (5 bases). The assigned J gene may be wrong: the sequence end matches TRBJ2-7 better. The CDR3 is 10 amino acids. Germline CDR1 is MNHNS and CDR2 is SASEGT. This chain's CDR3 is CASRAGEQYF. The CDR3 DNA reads TGTGCCAGCAGGGCGGGCGAGCAGTACTTC.

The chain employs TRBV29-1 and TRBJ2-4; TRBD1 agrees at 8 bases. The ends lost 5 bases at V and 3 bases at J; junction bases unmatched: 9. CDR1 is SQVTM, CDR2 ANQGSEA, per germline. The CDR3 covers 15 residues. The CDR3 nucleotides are TGCAGCGTTAGAGGCGGGACAGGAGACAAAAACATTCAGTACTTC. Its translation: CSVRGGTGDKNIQYF.

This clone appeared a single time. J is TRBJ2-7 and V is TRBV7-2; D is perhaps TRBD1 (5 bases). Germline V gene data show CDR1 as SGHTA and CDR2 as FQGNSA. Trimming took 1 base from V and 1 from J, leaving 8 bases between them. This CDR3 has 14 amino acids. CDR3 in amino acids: CASSLESGSYEQYF. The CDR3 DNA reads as TGTGCCAGCAGCTTAGAGTCAGGGTCCTACGAGCAGTACTTC.

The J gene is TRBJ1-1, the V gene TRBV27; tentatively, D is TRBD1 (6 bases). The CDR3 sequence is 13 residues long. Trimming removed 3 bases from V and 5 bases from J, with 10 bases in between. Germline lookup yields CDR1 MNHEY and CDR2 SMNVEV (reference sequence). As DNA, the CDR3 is TGTGCCAGCAGTTTCGACAGGTCTACTGAAGCTTTCTTT. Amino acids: CASSFDRSTEAFF.

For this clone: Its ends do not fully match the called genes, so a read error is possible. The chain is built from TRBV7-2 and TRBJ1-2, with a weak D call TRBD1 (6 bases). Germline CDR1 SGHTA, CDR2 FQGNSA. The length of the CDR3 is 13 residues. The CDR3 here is CASSLGTKYGYAF. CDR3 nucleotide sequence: TGTGCCAGCAGCTTGGGGACAAAATATGGCTACGCCTTC.

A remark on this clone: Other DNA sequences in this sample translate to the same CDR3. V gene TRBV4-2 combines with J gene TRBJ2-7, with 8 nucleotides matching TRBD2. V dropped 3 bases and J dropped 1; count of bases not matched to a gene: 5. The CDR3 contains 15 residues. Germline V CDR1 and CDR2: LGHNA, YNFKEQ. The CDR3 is CASSQDLAGSYEQYF. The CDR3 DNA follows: TGTGCCAGCAGCCAGGATTTAGCGGGATCCTACGAGCAGTACTTC.

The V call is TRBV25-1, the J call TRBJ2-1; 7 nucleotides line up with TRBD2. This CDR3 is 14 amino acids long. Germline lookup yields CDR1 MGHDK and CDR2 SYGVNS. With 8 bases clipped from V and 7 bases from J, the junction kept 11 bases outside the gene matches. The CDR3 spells CASELEAGPNEQFF. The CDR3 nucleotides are TGTGCCAGCGAACTAGAAGCGGGGCCAAATGAGCAGTTCTTC.

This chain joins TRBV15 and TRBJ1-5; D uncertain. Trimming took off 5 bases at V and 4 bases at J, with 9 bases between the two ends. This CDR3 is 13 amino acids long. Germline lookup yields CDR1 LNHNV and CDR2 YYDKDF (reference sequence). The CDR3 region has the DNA TGTGCCACCAGCGGAACTAATAATCAGCCCCAGCATTTT. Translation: CATSGTNNQPQHF.

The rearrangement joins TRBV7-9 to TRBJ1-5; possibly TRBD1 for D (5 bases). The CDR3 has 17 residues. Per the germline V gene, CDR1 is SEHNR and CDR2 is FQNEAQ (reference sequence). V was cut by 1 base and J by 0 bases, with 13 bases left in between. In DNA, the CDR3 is TGTGCCAGCAGCTTAGACGACAGCCGTTATAGCAATCAGCCCCAGCATTTT. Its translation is CASSLDDSRYSNQPQHF.

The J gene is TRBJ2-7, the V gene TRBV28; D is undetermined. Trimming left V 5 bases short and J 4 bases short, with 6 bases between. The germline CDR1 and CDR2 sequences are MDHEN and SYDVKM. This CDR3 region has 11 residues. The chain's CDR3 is CASSAYYEQYF. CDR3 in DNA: TGTGCCAGCAGTGCCTATTACGAGCAGTACTTC.

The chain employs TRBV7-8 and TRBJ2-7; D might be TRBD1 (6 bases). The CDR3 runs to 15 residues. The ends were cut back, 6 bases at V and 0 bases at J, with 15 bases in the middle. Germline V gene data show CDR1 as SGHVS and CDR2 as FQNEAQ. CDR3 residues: CASRDNQGISYEQYF. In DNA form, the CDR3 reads TGTGCCAGCAGGGATAACCAGGGGATCTCCTACGAGCAGTACTTC.

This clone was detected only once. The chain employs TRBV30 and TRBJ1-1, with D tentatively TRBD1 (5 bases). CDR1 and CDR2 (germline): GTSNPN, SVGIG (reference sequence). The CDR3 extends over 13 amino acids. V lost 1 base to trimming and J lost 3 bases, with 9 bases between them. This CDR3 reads CAWSALRDTEAFF. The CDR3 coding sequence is TGTGCCTGGAGTGCGCTCAGGGACACTGAAGCTTTCTTT.

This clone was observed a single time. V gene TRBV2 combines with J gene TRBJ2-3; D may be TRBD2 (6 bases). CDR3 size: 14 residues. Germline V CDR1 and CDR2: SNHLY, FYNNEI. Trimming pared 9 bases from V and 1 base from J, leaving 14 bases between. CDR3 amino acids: CARGTGGGTDTQYF. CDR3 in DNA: TGTGCCAGAGGTACGGGCGGGGGCACAGATACGCAGTATTTT. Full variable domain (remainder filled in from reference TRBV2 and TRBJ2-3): EPEVTQTPSHQVTQMGQEVILRCVPISNHLYFYWYRQILGQKVEFLVSFYNNEISEKSEIFDDQFSVERPDGSNFTLKIRSTKLEDSAMYFCARGTGGGTDTQYFGPGTRLTVL.

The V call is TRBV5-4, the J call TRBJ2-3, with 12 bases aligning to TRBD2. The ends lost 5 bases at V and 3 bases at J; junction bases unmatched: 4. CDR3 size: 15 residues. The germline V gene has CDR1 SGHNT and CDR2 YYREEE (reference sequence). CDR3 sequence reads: CASRTSGRRTDTQYF. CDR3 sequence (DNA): TGTGCCAGCAGGACTAGCGGGAGAAGAACAGATACGCAGTATTTT.

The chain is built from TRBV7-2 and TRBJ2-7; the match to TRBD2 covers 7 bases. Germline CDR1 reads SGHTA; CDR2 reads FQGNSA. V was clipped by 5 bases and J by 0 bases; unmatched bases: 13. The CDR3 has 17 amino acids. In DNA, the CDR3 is TGTGCCAGCAGCGCAAGCGCTAGCGGCCGAATCTCCTACGAGCAGTACTTC. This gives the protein CASSASASGRISYEQYF.

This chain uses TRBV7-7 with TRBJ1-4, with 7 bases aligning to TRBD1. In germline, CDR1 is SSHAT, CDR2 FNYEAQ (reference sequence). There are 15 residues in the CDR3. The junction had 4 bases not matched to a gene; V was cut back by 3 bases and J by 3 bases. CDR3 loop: CASSLTGTANEKLFF. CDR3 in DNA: TGTGCCAGCAGCTTGACCGGGACAGCTAATGAAAAACTGTTTTTT.

The CDR3 spells CASSLDREDYEQYF. Here the CDR3 DNA reads TGTGCCAGCAGTTTGGACAGGGAGGACTACGAGCAGTACTTC. The V gene is TRBV7-2, the J gene TRBJ2-7, with 8 bases matching TRBD1. J gave up 3 bases and V 6 bases, and 7 bases lay outside the gene matches. This CDR3 is built from 14 residues. Germline CDR1 and CDR2: SGHTA and FQGNSA.

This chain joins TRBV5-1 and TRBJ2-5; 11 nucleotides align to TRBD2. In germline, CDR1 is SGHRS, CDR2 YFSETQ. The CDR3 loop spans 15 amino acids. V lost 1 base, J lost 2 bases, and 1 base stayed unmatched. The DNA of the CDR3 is TGCGCCAGCAGCTTGCTAGCGGGAGGACAAGAGACCCAGTACTTC. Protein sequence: CASSLLAGGQETQYF.

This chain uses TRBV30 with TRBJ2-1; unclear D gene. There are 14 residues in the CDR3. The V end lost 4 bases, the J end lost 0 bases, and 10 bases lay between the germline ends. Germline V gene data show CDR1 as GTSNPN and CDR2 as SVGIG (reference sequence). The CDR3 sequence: CAWTLLGSYNEQFF. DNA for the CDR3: TGTGCCTGGACGCTCCTAGGCTCCTACAATGAGCAGTTCTTC.

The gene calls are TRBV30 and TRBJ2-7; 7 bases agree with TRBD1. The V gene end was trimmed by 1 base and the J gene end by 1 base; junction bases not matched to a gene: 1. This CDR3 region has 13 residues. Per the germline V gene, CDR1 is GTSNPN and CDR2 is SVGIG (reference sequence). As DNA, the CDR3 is TGTGCCTGGAGTGAGGGACAGTCCTACGAGCAGTACTTC. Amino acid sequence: CAWSEGQSYEQYF.

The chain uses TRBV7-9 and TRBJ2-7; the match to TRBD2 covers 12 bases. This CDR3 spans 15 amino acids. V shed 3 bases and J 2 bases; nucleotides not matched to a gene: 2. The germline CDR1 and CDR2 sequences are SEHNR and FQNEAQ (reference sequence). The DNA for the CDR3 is TGTGCCAGCAGCTTGACTAGCGGGGGAACCTACGAGCAGTACTTC. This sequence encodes CASSLTSGGTYEQYF.

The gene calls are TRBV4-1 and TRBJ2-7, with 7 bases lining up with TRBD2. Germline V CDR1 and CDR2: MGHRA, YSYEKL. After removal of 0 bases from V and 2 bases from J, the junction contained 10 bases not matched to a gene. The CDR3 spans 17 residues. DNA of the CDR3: TGCGCCAGCAGCCAAGACCCCCATTGGGAGGGCGCCTACGAGCAGTACTTC. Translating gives CASSQDPHWEGAYEQYF.

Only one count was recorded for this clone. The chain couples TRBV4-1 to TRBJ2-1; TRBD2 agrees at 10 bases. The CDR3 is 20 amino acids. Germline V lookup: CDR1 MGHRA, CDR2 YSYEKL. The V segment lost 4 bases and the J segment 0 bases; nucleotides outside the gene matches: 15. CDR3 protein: CASSPEVLAGVSSSYNEQFF. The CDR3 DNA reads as TGCGCCAGCAGCCCCGAAGTGCTAGCGGGAGTCTCCAGCTCCTACAATGAGCAGTTCTTC.

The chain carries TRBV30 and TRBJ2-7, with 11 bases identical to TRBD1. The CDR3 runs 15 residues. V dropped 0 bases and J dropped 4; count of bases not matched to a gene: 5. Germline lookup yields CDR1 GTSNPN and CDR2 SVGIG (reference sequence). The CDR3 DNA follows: TGTGCCTGGAGTGTAACCGGGACAGGGGGTTACGAGCAGTACTTC. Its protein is CAWSVTGTGGYEQYF.

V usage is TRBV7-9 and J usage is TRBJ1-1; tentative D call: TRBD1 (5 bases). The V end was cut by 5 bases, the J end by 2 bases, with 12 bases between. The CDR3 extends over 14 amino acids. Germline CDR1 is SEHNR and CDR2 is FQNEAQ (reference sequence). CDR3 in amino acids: CASSLGWGNTEAFF. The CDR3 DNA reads TGTGCCAGCAGCCTCGGCTGGGGCAACACTGAAGCTTTCTTT.

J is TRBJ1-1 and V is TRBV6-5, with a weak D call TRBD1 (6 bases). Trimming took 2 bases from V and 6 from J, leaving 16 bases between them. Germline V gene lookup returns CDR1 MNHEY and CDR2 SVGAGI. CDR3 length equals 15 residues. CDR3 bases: TGTGCCAGCAGTTACAAAAGGGGGTTGGACCCTGAAGCTTTCTTT. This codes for CASSYKRGLDPEAFF.